This T cell receptor beta chain was profiled in a study of blood T cell repertoires in COVID-19. The CDR3 length is 11 residues. Germline V gene lookup returns CDR1 DFQATT and CDR2 SNEGSKA (reference sequence). Trimming shortened V by 5 bases and J by 5 bases, and 7 bases separated the two germline ends. Produced via immunoSEQ multiplex PCR; TCRdb's table is partial and in-frame only. The sample has about 190,000 clones, 65% to 80% seen once. The sequence derives from a man aged 50 to 59 who had recovered from COVID-19. The genes are TRBV20-1 and TRBJ2-1; D is unclear. The sequenced sample consisted of peripheral blood. The CDR3 nucleotides read TGCAGTGCTCAGGCCCACAATGAGCAGTTCTTC. Protein: CSAQAHNEQFF.